The 7 T cell receptor beta chains reported below all come from one sample, sequenced in a study of T cells in Graves' hyperthyroidism and ophthalmopathy. TCR beta CDR3 regions were amplified from RNA. Primed by the HTBI set, a first-round RT-PCR was run on the TCR CDR3. TCRdb independently ran MiXCR on the multiplex PCR reads; one entry per CDR3 protein. The sample gives 540,000 or so distinct CDR3 sequences, 46% of which show up once; around 17% is in the top ten. Sequencing was performed on peripheral blood or thyroid tissue (not recorded which). These receptors were obtained from an adult woman with Graves' disease, either hyperthyroidism or ophthalmopathy (not recorded which).

Notes on this clonotype: It is unclear where the CDR3 begins or ends on the DNA, so no DNA is shown, and the CDR3 is as TCRdb lists it. The chain combines TRBV7-9 with TRBJ1-2. The CDR3 region is 15 residues in length, termini included. From germline, CDR1 is SEHNR and CDR2 FQNEAQ (reference sequence). CDR3 in amino acids: CACSASAGTYYGYTF.

The chain recombines TRBV29-1 with TRBJ2-7; either TRBD1 or TRBD2 may fit D (5 bases each). With 8 bases removed from V and 5 bases from J, the gap between germline ends came to 16 bases. The germline V gene has CDR1 SQVTM and CDR2 ANQGSEA. This CDR3 has 12 residues. CDR3 residues: CSSFGGTNEQYF. Written as DNA, the CDR3 is TGCAGCAGTTTTGGGGGAACCAACGAGCAGTACTTC.

Of note for this clonotype: At one end, the junction sequence differs from germline, possibly due to a read error. The chain employs TRBV10-3 and TRBJ2-5; maybe TRBD2 (6 bases). The V gene's germline CDR1 is ENHRY and CDR2 SYGVKD. This CDR3 contains 13 residues. CDR3 protein: CAVSEEGRETQYF. The CDR3 DNA sequence: TGTGCCGTCAGTGAGGAGGGGCGAGAGACCCAGTACTTC.

This clonotype was counted many times. The chain links TRBV20-1 to TRBJ2-2; 10 bases match TRBD2. This CDR3 region has 15 residues. Trimming cost V 6 bases and J 4 bases; bases outside gene matches: 8. CDR1 and CDR2 from the germline V gene are DFQATT and SNEGSKA (reference sequence). The CDR3 region is CSAALAGVGTGELFF. The CDR3 nucleotides are TGCAGTGCCGCCCTAGCGGGAGTGGGCACCGGGGAGCTGTTTTTT.

This sequence joins TRBV29-1 and TRBJ1-2; no clear D gene. Germline CDR1 SQVTM, CDR2 ANQGSEA. Trimming left V 4 bases short and J 2 bases short, with 14 bases between. CDR3 length: 14 amino acids. CDR3 sequence (DNA): TGCAGCGTTGTAAAAGAGGACGCCAACTATGGCTACACCTTC. This codes for CSVVKEDANYGYTF.

This clonotype occurred many times. The chain recombines TRBV20-1 with TRBJ1-5; D might be TRBD1 (5 bases). The V and J ends lost 5 bases and 2 bases respectively, with 10 bases between them. The CDR3 covers 13 residues. Germline CDR1 reads DFQATT; CDR2 reads SNEGSKA (reference sequence). The CDR3 loop is CSAQTTGNQPQHF. The CDR3 DNA sequence: TGCAGTGCTCAGACGACAGGCAATCAGCCCCAGCATTTT.

This clonotype has ten or more counts. This sequence joins TRBV5-1 and TRBJ1-1; D gene ambiguous. From germline, CDR1 is SGHRS and CDR2 YFSETQ. Deletions cut 0 bases from V and 8 bases from J, with 14 bases between. This CDR3 contains 14 residues. The CDR3 region is CASSLGSTSAEAFF. Written as DNA, the CDR3 is TGCGCCAGCAGCTTGGGATCAACTTCCGCAGAAGCTTTCTTT.